The 15 T cell receptor beta chains below were found in one sample sequenced in a study of cytomegalovirus exposure and HLA in healthy donors. Use of 60 Vbeta and 13 Jbeta primers characterized the PCR. Produced via immunoSEQ multiplex PCR; TCRdb's table is partial and in-frame only. Listed are fewer than 85,000 clones; approximately 14% falls within the top ten. Sequenced material: PBMCs. The receptor source for this set is a man aged 45-65 years in good health and CMV-seropositive.

The rearrangement uses TRBV19 and TRBJ1-5; D not certain. V was pared by 2 bases and J by 2 bases, with 4 bases between. Per the germline V gene, CDR1 is LNHDA and CDR2 is SQIVND (reference sequence). This CDR3 contains 13 residues. CDR3 in DNA: TGTGCCAGTAGTATACGAGGCAATCAGCCCCAGCATTTT. Translation: CASSIRGNQPQHF.

This chain joins TRBV27 and TRBJ2-5; 7 nucleotides match TRBD2. Germline CDR1 is MNHEY and CDR2 is SMNVEV (reference sequence). With V trimmed by 7 bases and J by 3 bases, 11 bases remained unmatched. The CDR3 is 15 amino acids. As DNA, the CDR3 is TGTGCCAGCACCCTTCACCGGGACTATAAAGAGACCCAGTACTTC. The encoded protein is CASTLHRDYKETQYF.

The chain uses TRBV25-1 and TRBJ2-5, with D possibly being TRBD1 (5 bases). The CDR3 is 13 amino acids. Per the germline V gene, CDR1 is MGHDK and CDR2 is SYGVNS. Trimming left V 4 bases short and J 5 bases short, with 11 bases between. Written as DNA, the CDR3 is TGTGCCAGCAGTGGGGGCCCCTGGGAGACCCAGTACTTC. Translation: CASSGGPWETQYF.

The chain is built from TRBV5-4 and TRBJ2-7, with 11 positions matching TRBD2. The CDR3 contains 16 residues. V lost 3 bases, J lost 5 bases, and 10 bases stayed unmatched. CDR1 SGHNT and CDR2 YYREEE come from the germline V gene (reference sequence). The DNA of the CDR3 is TGTGCCAGCAGCTCTCGAAAGACTAGCGGGAACGACGAGCAGTACTTC. Translation: CASSSRKTSGNDEQYF. Variable domain in full (rest from reference TRBV5-4 and TRBJ2-7): ETGVTQSPTHLIKTRGQQVTLRCSSQSGHNTVSWYQQALGQGPQFIFQYYREEENGRGNFPPRFSGLQFPNYSSELNVNALELDDSALYLCASSSRKTSGNDEQYFGPGTRLTVT.

The chain has TRBV28 and TRBJ1-2; D is undetermined. This CDR3 contains 12 residues. Trimming stripped 7 bases from V and 0 bases from J, with 6 bases between. Germline CDR1 MDHEN, CDR2 SYDVKM. The chain's CDR3 is CASTAANYGYTF. CDR3 nucleotide sequence: TGTGCCAGCACCGCAGCTAACTATGGCTACACCTTC.

The chain carries TRBV4-1 and TRBJ1-5, with a weak D call TRBD1 (6 bases). In germline, CDR1 is MGHRA, CDR2 YSYEKL. V lost 0 bases, J lost 0 bases, and 18 bases lay in between. This CDR3 region has 19 residues. This CDR3 reads CASSQDRDTGIYSNQPQHF. CDR3 in DNA: TGCGCCAGCAGCCAAGACCGGGACACTGGGATTTATAGCAATCAGCCCCAGCATTTT.

The chain combines TRBV7-7 with TRBJ2-7, with 7 bases aligning to TRBD1. CDR1 SSHAT and CDR2 FNYEAQ come from the germline V gene (reference sequence). V gave up 4 bases and J gave up 13 bases; unmatched junction bases: 7. The CDR3 contains 11 residues. The CDR3 is CASSCMGQRYF. Here the CDR3 DNA reads TGTGCCAGCAGCTGTATGGGACAGAGATACTTC.

The gene calls are TRBV28 and TRBJ2-4; D perhaps matches TRBD2 (5 bases). The germline V gene has CDR1 MDHEN and CDR2 SYDVKM. Trimming removed 7 bases at V and 0 bases at J, with 16 bases between. The CDR3 is 16 residues long. Here the CDR3 reads CASIGGGPLAKNIQYF. The CDR3 region has the DNA TGTGCCAGCATCGGAGGTGGACCGCTAGCCAAAAACATTCAGTACTTC.

This chain uses TRBV5-1 with TRBJ1-3; D not resolved. The CDR3 consists of 15 residues. Trimming shortened V by 4 bases and J by 0 bases, and 11 bases separated the two germline ends. Germline CDR1 and CDR2: SGHRS and YFSETQ. The CDR3 sequence: CASSIDKSSGNTIYF. The CDR3 bases are TGCGCCAGCAGCATCGACAAGAGCTCTGGAAACACCATATATTTT.

The gene calls are TRBV25-1 and TRBJ2-2; D may be TRBD2 (5 bases). The CDR3 sequence is 16 residues long. V dropped 0 bases and J dropped 4 bases, with 12 bases sitting between them. The germline V gene has CDR1 MGHDK and CDR2 SYGVNS. CDR3 nucleotides: TGTGCCAGCAGTGAATATAAGGGAGCCACCACCGGGGAGCTGTTTTTT. Amino acids: CASSEYKGATTGELFF.

This chain connects TRBV5-1 to TRBJ2-5; D perhaps matches TRBD1 (5 bases). The V and J ends lost 5 bases and 2 bases respectively, with 13 bases between them. Germline-derived CDR1 and CDR2 are SGHRS and YFSETQ. The CDR3 contains 14 residues. CDR3 residues: CASSKTAPQETQYF. Here the CDR3 DNA reads TGCGCCAGCAGTAAGACAGCCCCACAAGAGACCCAGTACTTC.

This chain links TRBV19 with TRBJ1-2; D not resolved. CDR1 LNHDA and CDR2 SQIVND come from the germline V gene (reference sequence). The CDR3 is 13 amino acids. The V gene lost 1 base and the J gene lost 5 bases, with 8 bases spanning the gap. For the CDR3, the DNA is TGTGCCAGTAGTATAGGAGGCACTTATGGCTACACCTTC. This encodes CASSIGGTYGYTF. Drawing the rest from reference TRBV19 and TRBJ1-2, the complete variable domain is DGGITQSPKYLFRKEGQNVTLSCEQNLNHDAMYWYRQDPGQGLRLIYYSQIVNDFQKGDIAEGYSVSREKKESFPLTVTSAQKNPTAFYLCASSIGGTYGYTFGSGTRLTVV.

The chain joins TRBV5-4 to TRBJ1-2, with D unclear. Looked up from germline, CDR1 is SGHNT and CDR2 is YYREEE (reference sequence). This CDR3 has 13 amino acids. V was pared by 2 bases and J by 7 bases, with 12 bases between. CDR3 loop: CASSFQRLGGYTF. The CDR3, as DNA: TGTGCCAGCAGCTTTCAACGTCTAGGTGGCTACACCTTC.

This chain links TRBV5-1 with TRBJ1-2, with 12 bases that match TRBD1. Germline values: CDR1 SGHRS, CDR2 YFSETQ. CDR3 size: 16 residues. V shed 0 bases, J shed 3 bases, and the junction held 3 bases outside the gene matches. CDR3 amino acids: CASSLGDRGQDYGYTF. DNA of the CDR3: TGCGCCAGCAGCTTGGGGGACAGGGGGCAGGACTATGGCTACACCTTC.

The CDR3 DNA reads as TGTGCCAGCAGCCAAGTTACTGGCGAGCAGTACTTC. This sequence encodes CASSQVTGEQYF. The rearrangement uses TRBV4-2 and TRBJ2-7; D unresolved. The CDR3 has 12 residues. V lost 1 base, J lost 6 bases, and 7 bases lay in between. The germline V gene encodes CDR1 LGHNA and CDR2 YNFKEQ.